Following are 19 T cell receptor beta chains from one sample sequenced in a study of T cells in Graves' hyperthyroidism and ophthalmopathy. The source material, RNA transcripts, was used to amplify TCR beta CDR3 regions. Primed by the HTBI set, a first-round RT-PCR was run on the TCR CDR3. TCRdb reprocessed the multiplex PCR reads with MiXCR, giving one entry per CDR3 protein. The sample holds some 420,000 distinct CDR3 sequences, roughly 15% seen once. The source material was blood. The receptors were gathered from a woman aged 18-29 years with Graves' hyperthyroidism.

The rearrangement links TRBV7-2 to TRBJ2-1; TRBD2 agrees at 7 bases. V dropped 2 bases and J dropped 5; count of bases not matched to a gene: 15. The CDR3 sequence is 18 residues long. Germline V CDR1 and CDR2: SGHTA, FQGNSA. CDR3 bases: TGTGCCAGCAGCTTACGGGGGGTGGGGGGAGGGCCCCACAATGAGCAGTTCTTC. This sequence encodes CASSLRGVGGGPHNEQFF.

The gene calls are TRBV20-1 and TRBJ2-1; 10 bases map to TRBD1. The junction had 5 bases not matched to a gene; V was cut back by 6 bases and J by 3 bases. Germline V CDR1 and CDR2: DFQATT, SNEGSKA (reference sequence). There are 14 residues in the CDR3. This chain's CDR3 is CSAPRTGGYNEQFF. Here the CDR3 DNA reads TGCAGTGCCCCCCGGACAGGGGGCTACAATGAGCAGTTCTTC.

Many counts were recorded for this clonotype. The genes are TRBV6-2 or TRBV6-3 and TRBJ2-7; TRBD2 agrees at 11 bases. CDR3 length: 21 amino acids. The germline V gene has CDR1 MNHEY and CDR2 SVGEGT. The V and J ends lost 2 bases and 0 bases, in that order; junction bases with no gene match: 18. The CDR3 DNA reads as TGTGCCAGCAGTTACCGAGGACGAAAACTAGCGGGAGCGCTGAGCTCCTACGAGCAGTACTTC. It specifies CASSYRGRKLAGALSSYEQYF.

The table lists this clonotype with a few counts. The chain uses TRBV28 and TRBJ1-2; no firm D call. Germline CDR1 is MDHEN and CDR2 is SYDVKM. V lost 1 base and J lost 5, with 5 bases in between. The CDR3 runs to 12 residues. The CDR3 here is CASSLFRYGYTF. The CDR3 DNA reads as TGTGCCAGCAGTTTATTCCGGTATGGCTACACCTTC.

In its sample, this clonotype was seen a few times. The gene calls are TRBV19 and TRBJ1-5; D gene ambiguous. Trimming stripped 1 base from V and 6 bases from J, with 7 bases between. CDR3 length: 13 amino acids. CDR1 and CDR2 (germline): LNHDA, SQIVND (reference sequence). CDR3 protein: CASSIGWVQPQHF. The CDR3 DNA is TGTGCCAGTAGTATAGGCTGGGTTCAGCCCCAGCATTTT.

This clonotype has at least ten counts. CDR3 coding DNA: TGTGCCAGCAGCGATGACAGCCAACAAGAGACCCAGTACTTC. Translating it yields CASSDDSQQETQYF. The chain joins TRBV11-2 to TRBJ2-5; possibly TRBD1 for D (5 bases). V gave up 5 bases and J gave up 2 bases, with 12 bases separating them. The CDR3 length is 14 residues. CDR1 and CDR2 (germline): SGHAT, FQNNGV. The full variable domain, its missing parts supplied by reference TRBV11-2 and TRBJ2-5, is EAGVAQSPRYKIIEKRQSVAFWCNPISGHATLYWYQQILGQGPKLLIQFQNNGVVDDSQLPKDRFSAERLKGVDSTLKIQPAKLEDSAVYLCASSDDSQQETQYFGPGTRLLVL.

Points on this clonotype: Since a much larger clone is just one base distant, this may be a read error. This rearrangement joins TRBV20-1 to TRBJ2-3; 14 positions agree with TRBD2. V lost 3 bases, J lost 2 bases, and 7 bases stayed unmatched. The CDR3 is made up of 17 amino acids. In germline, CDR1 is DFQATT, CDR2 SNEGSKA (reference sequence). CDR3 protein: CSARAGLAGEYTDTQYF. The DNA for the CDR3 is TGCAGTGCTAGGGCGGGACTAGCGGGGGAATACACAGATACGCAGTATTTT.

This clonotype has ten or more counts. This sequence joins TRBV7-9 and TRBJ2-2; unclear D gene. The V gene's germline CDR1 is SEHNR and CDR2 FQNEAQ (reference sequence). This CDR3 has 13 residues. V was pared by 3 bases and J by 5 bases, with 7 bases between. In DNA, the CDR3 is TGTGCCAGCAGCTTTGTAGGGACCGGGGAGCTGTTTTTT. Its translation is CASSFVGTGELFF.

This clonotype was counted at least ten times. CDR3 region: CAISDPRLALKNIQYF. The CDR3 nucleotides read TGTGCCATCAGTGACCCGAGACTAGCGCTCAAAAACATTCAGTACTTC. This chain uses TRBV10-3 with TRBJ2-4, with 8 nucleotides matching TRBD2. V lost 3 bases, J lost 3 bases, and 7 bases stayed unmatched. The CDR3 extends over 16 amino acids. Germline V gene data show CDR1 as ENHRY and CDR2 as SYGVKD.

This clonotype showed up many times. The CDR3 loop is CSARASGTSYNEQFF. The CDR3 coding sequence is TGCAGTGCTAGAGCCAGCGGGACCTCCTACAATGAGCAGTTCTTC. The genes are TRBV20-1 and TRBJ2-1; 7 bases are shared with TRBD2. In germline, CDR1 is DFQATT, CDR2 SNEGSKA (reference sequence). The trim removed 1 base at V and 0 bases at J, leaving 3 bases unmatched. The CDR3 loop spans 15 amino acids.

This clonotype has just a few counts. V usage is TRBV14 and J usage is TRBJ2-7, with TRBD2 matching 10 bases. Germline CDR1 SGHDN, CDR2 FVKESK. The CDR3 length is 12 residues. Trimming at V came to 5 bases and at J to 6 bases, leaving 1 base not matched to a gene. The CDR3 bases are TGTGCCAGCAGCACTAGCGGGATCGAGCAGTACTTC. The encoded protein is CASSTSGIEQYF.

This clonotype was found many times. The chain uses TRBV11-2 and TRBJ2-1, with 8 bases lining up with TRBD2. The CDR3 contains 15 residues. V dropped 0 bases and J dropped 8; count of bases not matched to a gene: 6. Germline V CDR1 and CDR2: SGHAT, FQNNGV. CDR3 sequence: CASSLDSREGDEQFF. The CDR3 DNA reads TGTGCCAGCAGCTTAGATTCTCGGGAGGGGGATGAGCAGTTCTTC. The whole variable domain, filled in from reference TRBV11-2 and TRBJ2-1, reads EAGVAQSPRYKIIEKRQSVAFWCNPISGHATLYWYQQILGQGPKLLIQFQNNGVVDDSQLPKDRFSAERLKGVDSTLKIQPAKLEDSAVYLCASSLDSREGDEQFFGPGTRLTVL.

The chain uses TRBV4-3 and TRBJ2-2, with unresolved D. CDR3 length: 13 amino acids. Between the trimmed V and J ends, which lost 0 bases and 7 bases, there was a span of 6 bases. Germline V gene lookup returns CDR1 LGHNA and CDR2 YSLEER. CDR3 protein: CASSQEFNGELFF. Here the CDR3 DNA reads TGCGCCAGCAGCCAAGAATTCAACGGGGAGCTGTTTTTT.

Only a few counts were recorded for this clonotype. The chain joins TRBV2 to TRBJ1-1; D remains ambiguous. Germline V gene lookup returns CDR1 SNHLY and CDR2 FYNNEI. This CDR3 spans 11 amino acids. The V end was cut by 4 bases, the J end by 4 bases, with 4 bases between. CDR3: CASSVFTEAFF. The CDR3 bases are TGTGCCAGCAGTGTTTTCACTGAAGCTTTCTTT.

This clonotype was counted many times. V gene TRBV3-1 combines with J gene TRBJ1-3, with D perhaps matching TRBD1 (5 bases). V was cut by 2 bases and J by 0 bases, with 14 bases left in between. This CDR3 region has 17 residues. Germline CDR1 reads LGHDT; CDR2 reads YNNKEL (reference sequence). DNA for the CDR3: TGTGCCAGCAGCCAACAGCCGGGACCCAGCTCTGGAAACACCATATATTTT. As protein: CASSQQPGPSSGNTIYF.

The chain is built from TRBV20-1 and TRBJ2-5; 10 bases agree with TRBD2. The CDR3 extends over 15 amino acids. From germline, CDR1 is DFQATT and CDR2 SNEGSKA (reference sequence). V shed 6 bases and J 5 bases; nucleotides not matched to a gene: 12. For the CDR3, the DNA is TGCAGTGCCCAGAGGGTAGCGGGAGGCGGGGAGACCCAGTACTTC. It is translated as CSAQRVAGGGETQYF.

Written as DNA, the CDR3 is TGTGCCAGCTCACCACCCGGGTTGAGCTCCTACAATGAGCAGTTCTTC. Translating it yields CASSPPGLSSYNEQFF. V usage is TRBV18 and J usage is TRBJ2-1; D not resolved. V lost 0 bases to trimming and J lost 0 bases, with 9 bases between them. The CDR3 spans 16 residues. Germline V gene lookup returns CDR1 KGHSH and CDR2 LQKENI.

The table lists this clonotype with many counts. V gene TRBV2 combines with J gene TRBJ1-5; a weak D match, TRBD1 (5 bases). The V and J ends lost 3 bases and 11 bases respectively, with 14 bases between them. The CDR3 consists of 13 residues. The germline CDR1 and CDR2 sequences are SNHLY and FYNNEI. The chain's CDR3 is CASSDLGGPAQHF. DNA for the CDR3: TGTGCCAGCAGTGACTTGGGGGGTCCCGCCCAGCATTTT.

In this sample, this clonotype turned up many times. The rearrangement joins TRBV6-5 to TRBJ2-5; D might be TRBD1 (5 bases). V was trimmed by 2 bases and J by 2 bases, leaving 9 bases between them. The CDR3 is 14 amino acids. Germline lookup yields CDR1 MNHEY and CDR2 SVGAGI. Here the CDR3 DNA reads TGTGCCAGCAGTTACCGGACACATCAAGAGACCCAGTACTTC. Its protein is CASSYRTHQETQYF.